Listed here are 6 T cell receptor beta chains from one sample, sequenced in a study of OX40 agonist ivuxolimab in advanced cancers. Measured with immunoSEQ multiplex PCR; TCRdb has only the in-frame clones, and not every one. This repertoire shows about 70,000 clones, approximately 81% found once; its top ten account for approximately 1.1%. The sequences come from CD4+ or CD8+ T cells sorted from blood, collected in a trial of the OX40 agonist ivuxolimab. These receptors were obtained from an adult with an advanced solid tumor such as melanoma, head and neck, liver or kidney cancer.

The chain is built from TRBV7-9 and TRBJ1-1; tentative D call: TRBD1 (5 bases). The germline V gene encodes CDR1 SEHNR and CDR2 FQNEAQ (reference sequence). The length of the CDR3 is 14 residues. V gave up 1 base and J gave up 10 bases, with 16 bases separating them. This CDR3 is CASSLEVWGGGAFF. CDR3 DNA: TGTGCCAGCAGCTTAGAGGTATGGGGCGGGGGAGCTTTCTTT.

J is TRBJ1-5 and V is TRBV15; unclear D gene. Between the trimmed V and J ends, which lost 1 base and 0 bases, there was a span of 10 bases. CDR1 and CDR2 (germline): LNHNV, YYDKDF (reference sequence). CDR3 length equals 16 residues. DNA of the CDR3: TGTGCCACCAGCAGAGCTGCCTTAGATAGCAATCAGCCCCAGCATTTT. Amino acid sequence: CATSRAALDSNQPQHF.

This clone is medium-sized by share. The chain combines TRBV6-5 with TRBJ1-3, with 10 positions matching TRBD1. V trimming: 6 bases; J trimming: 8 bases; junction bases outside the gene matches: 7. Per the germline V gene, CDR1 is MNHEY and CDR2 is SVGAGI. This CDR3 comprises 14 residues. The CDR3 DNA is TGTGCCAGCAGAAGGGACAGGGGCACGGACACCATATATTTT. Translation: CASRRDRGTDTIYF.

This chain links TRBV6-6 with TRBJ1-1; D remains unclear. The CDR3 consists of 11 residues. The ends were cut back, 4 bases at V and 1 base at J, with 1 base in the middle. The germline V gene encodes CDR1 MNHNY and CDR2 SVGAGI (reference sequence). The CDR3 sequence: CASSWNTEAFF. The CDR3 coding sequence is TGTGCCAGCAGTTGGAACACTGAAGCTTTCTTT.

This sequence joins TRBV29-1 and TRBJ2-2; D remains unclear. The CDR3 extends over 13 amino acids. Germline V gene lookup returns CDR1 SQVTM and CDR2 ANQGSEA. Trimming removed 7 bases from V and 0 bases from J, with 9 bases in between. CDR3 DNA sequence: TGCAGCGGAGCAACTTCGAACACCGGGGAGCTGTTTTTT. Translated: CSGATSNTGELFF.

The chain has TRBV27 and TRBJ2-7; 11 positions agree with TRBD2. Germline V gives CDR1 MNHEY, CDR2 SMNVEV (reference sequence). The V segment lost 5 bases and the J segment 0 bases; nucleotides outside the gene matches: 0. The CDR3 runs 14 residues. The DNA for the CDR3 is TGTGCCAGCAGTACTAGCGGGGGCTCCTACGAGCAGTACTTC. Its protein is CASSTSGGSYEQYF.